This is a list of T cell receptor beta chains from one sample in a study of control samples from healthy donors and cancer patients. Repertoires were generated with immunoSEQ multiplex PCR, while TCRdb's copy carries only in-frame clones and drops some. The data contain 150,000 to 200,000 clones, roughly 95% of them singletons. Sequencing input: blood. These receptors were taken from a woman aged 25 to 39 in good health. Both conserved end residues are part of each CDR3. A D gene is named only where the DNA matches it firmly. Size is omitted from some rows. Given values are once, few, many or a class for expanded clones.

J | V | D | size | DNA | CDR3
TRBJ2-7 | TRBV4-1 | TRBD1 | NA | TGCGCCAGCAGCCAAGACACCGGGACAGGTTACTACGAGCAGTACTTC | CASSQDTGTGYYEQYF
TRBJ2-1 | TRBV6-5 | NA | NA | TGTGCCAGCAGTTACGCCCTGGGGGGCAGGAATGAGCAGTTCTTC | CASSYALGGRNEQFF
TRBJ1-4 | TRBV5-6 | NA | NA | TGTGCCAGCAGCTTGGAGGCCAATCCCCTTAGTGAAAAACTGTTTTTT | CASSLEANPLSEKLFF
TRBJ2-3 | TRBV9 | TRBD2 | NA | TGTGCCAGCAGCTCCAGCTGGAGGCGGGGGGCTTCAGATACGCAGTATTTT | CASSSSWRRGASDTQYF
TRBJ1-1 | TRBV28 | NA | NA | TGTGCCAGCAGTGACCCCCAAGGCACGGCAGCTTTCTTT | CASSDPQGTAAFF
TRBJ1-2 | TRBV11-2 | NA | once | TGTGCCAGCAGCCCTCCGAGGGCTGGCTATGGCTACACCTTC | CASSPPRAGYGYTF
TRBJ1-3 | TRBV18 | TRBD1 | NA | TGTGCCAGCTCACCGACAGGGATACGGCGCTCTGGAAACACCATATATTTT | CASSPTGIRRSGNTIYF
TRBJ1-1 | TRBV30 | TRBD1 | NA | TGTGCCTGGAGTAAGGTTGAGGGGACAGGCGCTTTCTTT | CAWSKVEGTGAFF
TRBJ2-1 | TRBV6-1 | NA | NA | TGTGCCAGCAGTGAAGGCAATGAGCAGTTCTTC | CASSEGNEQFF
TRBJ1-1 | TRBV7-9 | TRBD1 | NA | TGTGCCAGCAGCTTACAGGGGGCGAACACTGAAGCTTTCTTT | CASSLQGANTEAFF
TRBJ2-3 | TRBV11-1 | TRBD1 | once | TGTGCCAGCAGCCGCGGACAGGGGGCCACAGATACGCAGTATTTT | CASSRGQGATDTQYF
TRBJ2-7 | TRBV4-1 | NA | NA | TGCGCCAGCAGCCAAAAACCCACAGGGTTCCTCTCCTACGAGCAGTACTTC | CASSQKPTGFLSYEQYF
TRBJ2-5 | TRBV28 | TRBD1 | NA | TGTGCCAGCAGCCCACAGGGGCAAGAGACCCAGTACTTC | CASSPQGQETQYF
TRBJ1-4 | TRBV3-1/TRBV3-2 | NA | NA | TGTGCCAGCAGCCAACGAGGGCGGAATGAAAAACTGTTTTTT | CASSQRGRNEKLFF
TRBJ1-4 | TRBV5-6 | TRBD1 | once | TGTGCCAGCAGGCGGACAGGGGTGTTTGAAAAACTGTTTTTT | CASRRTGVFEKLFF
TRBJ2-6 | TRBV19 | NA | NA | TGTGCCAGTAGTATATTGCGTCTCTGGTCGGGGGCCAACGTCCTGACTTTC | CASSILRLWSGANVLTF